This T cell receptor beta chain was identified in a study of blood T cell repertoires in COVID-19. As for the study in general: Acute-phase and convalescent COVID-19 samples originated in the United States, Italy and Spain. T cells, B-cell-depleted T cells, or PBMCs provided the cDNA or gDNA that served as material.

Methods used by the authors: Reference gene primer amplification gave estimated nucleated cell counts. Data came from immunoSEQ multiplex PCR; TCRdb stores just in-frame clones and leaves some out. The V and J calls and clone size are taken from that table; D and trimming were inferred from the DNA. The profile covers 250,000 to 350,000 clones, with roughly 90% appearing a single time and 12% taken by the ten largest. Trimming left V 4 bases short and J 2 bases short, with 14 bases between. This CDR3 region has 16 residues. Germline assignment: CDR1 KGHDR and CDR2 SFDVKD. The TCR comes from an older woman with acute or convalescent COVID-19. Sequenced sample: peripheral blood. The V and J genes are TRBV24-1 and TRBJ1-5, with D possibly being TRBD1 (6 bases). CDR3 DNA: TGTGCCACCAGTGACAGACAGGCGGCAGGCAATCAGCCCCAGCATTTT. Amino acids: CATSDRQAAGNQPQHF.